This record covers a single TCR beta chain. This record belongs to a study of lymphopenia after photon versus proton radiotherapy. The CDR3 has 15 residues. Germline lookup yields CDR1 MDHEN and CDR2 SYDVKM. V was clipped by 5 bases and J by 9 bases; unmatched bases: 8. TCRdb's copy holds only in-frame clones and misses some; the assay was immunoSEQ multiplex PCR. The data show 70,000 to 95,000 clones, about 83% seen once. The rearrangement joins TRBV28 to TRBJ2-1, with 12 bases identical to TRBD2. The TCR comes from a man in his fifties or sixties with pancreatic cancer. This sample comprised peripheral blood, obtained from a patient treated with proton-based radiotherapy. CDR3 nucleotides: TGTGCCAGCAGTAAGACGGGACTAGCGGGCCGTGAGCAGTTCTTC. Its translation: CASSKTGLAGREQFF.